This passage covers 5 T cell receptor beta chains from one sample sequenced in a study of shared clonotypes between healthy human individuals. The data were produced by immunoSEQ multiplex PCR, yet TCRdb's version contains in-frame clones alone and is incomplete. The sample has approximately 2.3 million clones, 80% to 95% seen once. The sequencing input was naive CD4+ T cells from PBMCs. Subset reported: CD45RA+ positively selected. Receptor source: a man aged 18 to 29 in good health. Some clones in this sample may be carry-over from other donors' samples.

The chain employs TRBV27 and TRBJ2-1, with D possibly TRBD2 on 5 matching bases. This CDR3 has 14 residues. Germline CDR1 and CDR2: MNHEY and SMNVEV (reference sequence). V gave up 8 bases and J gave up 8 bases, with 19 bases separating them. In DNA form, the CDR3 reads TGTGCCAGCGGAGGTCGTTCGGCTTTTGATGAGCAGTTCTTC. Encoded protein: CASGGRSAFDEQFF.

There are a few counts of this clone. The rearrangement joins TRBV15 to TRBJ2-2; 9 bases agree with TRBD1. V lost 3 bases to trimming and J lost 6 bases; unmatched junction nucleotides: 5. The CDR3 covers 15 residues. In germline, CDR1 is LNHNV, CDR2 YYDKDF (reference sequence). CDR3 residues: CATSRRDRAAGELFF. CDR3 coding DNA: TGTGCCACCAGCAGGAGGGACAGGGCGGCCGGGGAGCTGTTTTTT.

This clone was counted a single time. This chain links TRBV4-2 with TRBJ1-2; no clear D. The length of the CDR3 is 15 residues. Germline CDR1 LGHNA, CDR2 YNFKEQ. V gave up 0 bases and J gave up 8 bases, with 16 bases separating them. Written as DNA, the CDR3 is TGTGCCAGCAGCCAAGATCTACGAGGACCCTCCGGCTACACCTTC. Its protein product is CASSQDLRGPSGYTF.

This chain uses TRBV19 with TRBJ2-3; D ambiguous. The CDR3 length is 13 residues. Trimming removed 1 base from V and 2 bases from J, with 4 bases in between. Germline CDR1 is LNHDA and CDR2 is SQIVND (reference sequence). The CDR3 reads CASSIGFTDTQYF. CDR3 in DNA: TGTGCCAGTAGTATAGGTTTCACAGATACGCAGTATTTT. The whole variable domain, remainder taken from reference TRBV19 and TRBJ2-3, is DGGITQSPKYLFRKEGQNVTLSCEQNLNHDAMYWYRQDPGQGLRLIYYSQIVNDFQKGDIAEGYSVSREKKESFPLTVTSAQKNPTAFYLCASSIGFTDTQYFGPGTRLTVL.

The rearrangement joins TRBV10-3 to TRBJ2-7, with 7 bases lining up with TRBD2. The length of the CDR3 is 14 residues. The V gene end was trimmed by 3 bases and the J gene end by 2 bases; junction bases not matched to a gene: 4. Germline lookup yields CDR1 ENHRY and CDR2 SYGVKD. The CDR3 DNA follows: TGTGCCATCAGTGATACCAGCGGGGCCTACGAGCAGTACTTC. It specifies CAISDTSGAYEQYF.